The clone carrying this T cell receptor beta chain showed up just once. Antigen unknown. Clones were sequenced by immunoSEQ multiplex PCR, and TCRdb holds only the in-frame ones, with some missing. The sample holds approximately 73,000 clones; around 80% are singletons and the top ten take 1.6%. This specimen belongs to a study of T cell repertoires and HLA-DP antigens. Sequencing was done on a sample of CD4+ T cells from PBMCs. This TCR was sampled from a man in his 60s in good health and CMV-seronegative.

The CDR3 loop is CASSQDGWPRTNIQYF. The CDR3 DNA reads as TGCGCCAGCAGCCAAGACGGGTGGCCCCGGACGAACATTCAGTACTTC. This rearrangement joins TRBV4-1 to TRBJ2-4, with unresolved D. The CDR3 is 16 amino acids. V lost 0 bases and J lost 7, with 16 bases in between. Germline V lookup: CDR1 MGHRA, CDR2 YSYEKL.